This T cell receptor (beta chain) appears in the sequencing data of a study of breast tumors, draining lymph nodes, adjacent tissues. Study-wide points: Luminal-like breast cancer showed significantly greater tumor-nontumor repertoire similarity than basal-like breast cancer did.

Using its own MiXCR run on the multiplex PCR reads, TCRdb lists one record per CDR3 protein. The sample contains roughly 32,000 distinct CDR3 sequences, 35% to 40% of which appear only once. This clonotype was counted many times. What it binds is not known. This CDR3 has 16 residues. Looked up from germline, CDR1 is LGHNA and CDR2 is YSLEER. V gave up 0 bases and J gave up 9 bases; unmatched junction bases: 9. Input material: breast tumor tissue. The rearrangement links TRBV4-3 to TRBJ2-1, with TRBD2 matching 9 bases. This clonotype originated in a female donor with breast cancer. Some clones in this sample may be carry-over from other donors' samples. This CDR3 is CASSQEAGGPISEQFF. The CDR3 DNA reads TGCGCCAGCAGCCAAGAGGCGGGAGGGCCAATCAGTGAGCAGTTCTTC.